This TCR beta chain comes out of a study of regulatory T cells in long-lasting Graves disease. General observations from the study: With persistent disease, TRBV28, TRBJ1-2 and TRBJ2-5 were the favored segments.

Libraries of TCR beta came from iRepertoire HTBI primers plus Arm-PCR of CDR3 regions. TCRdb re-called the multiplex PCR reads through MiXCR, storing one row per CDR3 protein. There are more than 300,000 distinct CDR3 sequences in the sample; around 16% occur only once, and 20% to 25% lies in the top ten. With 0 bases removed from V and 6 bases from J, the gap between germline ends came to 10 bases. The CDR3 is made up of 13 amino acids. Germline V gene data show CDR1 as SGHRS and CDR2 as YFSETQ. Time point indicated: newly diagnosed GD, antithyroid drugs for less than 3 months. Making the TCR library involved RNA that had been extracted from PBMCs. This clonotype was counted a few times. Its antigen remains unidentified. These sequences were also reported in another study, on T cells in Graves' hyperthyroidism and ophthalmopathy. As that report states: Criteria for exclusion of patients were uncontrolled infection, other autoimmune disease, pregnancy or lactation. Most expanded thyroid clonotypes above 0.001 also appeared in blood.

This clonotype was obtained from a woman under 30 with Graves disease. The V call is TRBV5-1, the J call TRBJ2-7; unclear D gene. This material consisted of peripheral blood mononuclear cells (PBMCs), taken at new diagnosis, from a patient treated with antithyroid drugs. In DNA, the CDR3 is TGCGCCAGCAGCTTGGAAGCTCCGTCCGAGCAGTACTTC. Amino acids: CASSLEAPSEQYF.